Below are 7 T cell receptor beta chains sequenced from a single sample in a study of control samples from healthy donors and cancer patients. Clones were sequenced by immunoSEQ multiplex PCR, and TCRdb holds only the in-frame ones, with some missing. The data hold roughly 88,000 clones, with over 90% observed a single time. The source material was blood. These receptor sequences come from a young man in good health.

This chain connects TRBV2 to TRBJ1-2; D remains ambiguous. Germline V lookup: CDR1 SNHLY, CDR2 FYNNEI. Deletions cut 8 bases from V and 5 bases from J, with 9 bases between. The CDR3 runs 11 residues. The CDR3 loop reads CASGDRYGYTF. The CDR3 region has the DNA TGTGCCAGCGGGGATAGGTATGGCTACACCTTC.

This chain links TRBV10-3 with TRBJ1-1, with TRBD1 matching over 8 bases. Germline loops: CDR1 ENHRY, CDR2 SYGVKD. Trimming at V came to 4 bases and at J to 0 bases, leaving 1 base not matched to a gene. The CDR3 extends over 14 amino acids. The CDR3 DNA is TGTGCCATCAGTGCGACAGGGGTGAACACTGAAGCTTTCTTT. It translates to CAISATGVNTEAFF.

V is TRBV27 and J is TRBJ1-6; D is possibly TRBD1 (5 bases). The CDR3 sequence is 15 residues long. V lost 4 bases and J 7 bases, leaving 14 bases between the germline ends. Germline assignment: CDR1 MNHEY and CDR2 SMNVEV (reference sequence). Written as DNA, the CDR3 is TGTGCCAGCAGTTCCTCACGGGGACTGAATTCACCCCTCCACTTT. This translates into CASSSSRGLNSPLHF.

As DNA, the CDR3 is TGTGCCAGCAGCGCTGGAGAGAACACTGAAGCTTTCTTT. Translating it yields CASSAGENTEAFF. J is TRBJ1-1 and V is TRBV9; no reliable D call. The germline CDR1 and CDR2 sequences are SGDLS and YYNGEE. Between the trimmed V and J ends, which lost 3 bases and 1 base, there was a span of 7 bases. The CDR3 runs 13 residues. Together with reference TRBV9 and TRBJ1-1, the CDR3 gives the full variable domain: DSGVTQTPKHLITATGQRVTLRCSPRSGDLSVYWYQQSLDQGLQFLIQYYNGEERAKGNILERFSAQQFPDLHSELNLSSLELGDSALYFCASSAGENTEAFFGQGTRLTVV.

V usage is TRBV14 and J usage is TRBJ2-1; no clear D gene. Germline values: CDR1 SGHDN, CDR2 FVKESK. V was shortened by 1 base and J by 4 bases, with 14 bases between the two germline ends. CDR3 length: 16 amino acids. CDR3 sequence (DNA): TGTGCCAGCAGCCAAGTCCGCGTAAAAAGGTACAATGAGCAGTTCTTC. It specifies CASSQVRVKRYNEQFF.

The CDR3 spells CASTLRAGSYNEQFF. The CDR3 DNA reads as TGTGCCAGCACCCTCCGGGCAGGTTCCTACAATGAGCAGTTCTTC. The chain recombines TRBV6-5 with TRBJ2-1; no definite D call. V dropped 7 bases and J dropped 1 base, with 14 bases sitting between them. The CDR3 covers 15 residues. Germline V gene sequence: CDR1 MNHEY, CDR2 SVGAGI.

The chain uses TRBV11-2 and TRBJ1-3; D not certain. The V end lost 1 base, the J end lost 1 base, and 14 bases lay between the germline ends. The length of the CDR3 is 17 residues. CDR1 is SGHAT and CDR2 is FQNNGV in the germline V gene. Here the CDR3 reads CASSLVSSGRSGNTIYF. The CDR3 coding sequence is TGTGCCAGCAGCTTAGTCAGTTCGGGGAGGTCTGGAAACACCATATATTTT.